This is a list of T cell receptor beta chains from one sample in a study of CD8 T cells in Susac syndrome. TCRdb re-derived calls from the immunoSEQ multiplex PCR reads in MiXCR, one entry per CDR3 protein. This table has roughly 110,000 distinct CDR3 sequences, less than 95% appearing once. Sequencing was done on a sample of CD8+ T cells from PBMCs. These TCRs come from a human donor with Susac syndrome. Each CDR3 is given with its conserved first and last residue. The D gene is left open where the match is weak. Size tells how often a clone was seen (once, few, many) or the class of an expanded clone, and some rows leave it out.

.	TRBJ2-7	TRBD2	TRBV11-1	TGTGCCAGCAGCTTAAACGGGGGGTCCTACGAGCAGTACTTC	CASSLNGGSYEQYF
.	TRBJ2-1	TRBD2	TRBV9	TGTGCCAGCAGCGTAGGGGGACTAGCGGGGGGACACGAGCAGTTCTTC	CASSVGGLAGGHEQFF
.	TRBJ2-1	TRBD1	TRBV24-1	TGTGCCACCAGTACAGGGGTGGGCAATGAGCAGTTCTTC	CATSTGVGNEQFF
.	TRBJ2-3	TRBD2	TRBV7-3	TGTGCCAGCAGTTCCGGGGGGGGGACAGATACGCAGTATTTT	CASSSGGGTDTQYF
.	TRBJ1-5	.	TRBV5-4	TGTGCCAGCAGCTTGGGTGGGGAGCCCCAGCATTTT	CASSLGGEPQHF
.	TRBJ2-7	TRBD2	TRBV7-8	TGTGCCAGCAGCGACGGGACTATCGCAGCCTACGAGCAGTACTTC	CASSDGTIAAYEQYF
.	TRBJ1-5	TRBD1	TRBV27	TGTGCCAGCGGGACAGACAGCAATCAGCCCCAGCATTTT	CASGTDSNQPQHF
once	TRBJ2-1	.	TRBV12-5	TGTGCTAGTGTCCTTGGTAGGAATGAGCAGTTCTTC	CASVLGRNEQFF
.	TRBJ1-5	.	TRBV3-1	TGTGCCAGCAGCCAAGGGCCACTGGGGGGGGGCGATCAGCCCCAGCATTTT	CASSQGPLGGGDQPQHF
.	TRBJ2-3	TRBD2	TRBV6-5	TGTGCCAGCAGTTACTCGATTAAGCTAGCGGGGGGCACAGATACGCAGTATTTT	CASSYSIKLAGGTDTQYF
.	TRBJ2-3	.	TRBV9	TGTGCCAGCAGCGTAGTGAGTGCAGCAGGAGATACGCAGTATTTT	CASSVVSAAGDTQYF
once	TRBJ2-3	.	TRBV6-4	TGTGCCAGCAGTGACGGGCAGGAAACAGATACGCAGTATTTT	CASSDGQETDTQYF
.	TRBJ1-6	.	TRBV9	TGTGCCAGCAGCGACGGGACGGCGGGTTCACCCCTCCACTTT	CASSDGTAGSPLHF
.	TRBJ2-7	TRBD1	TRBV19	TGTGCCAGTAGTGGTCCCGGGACAGGGGATAAGGAGCAGTACTTC	CASSGPGTGDKEQYF
.	TRBJ2-7	.	TRBV20-1	TGCAGTGCTAGAGATTTCAGACTTACCTCCTACGAGCAGTACTTC	CSARDFRLTSYEQYF
.	TRBJ1-5	.	TRBV13	TGTGCCAGCAGCCGATCCGGACACAATCAGCCCCAGCATTTT	CASSRSGHNQPQHF
.	TRBJ2-7	TRBD1	TRBV27	TGTGCCAGCAGTCTCAACCCCAGGGACAGGGGAGGCGAGCAGTACTTC	CASSLNPRDRGGEQYF
.	TRBJ2-1	TRBD2	TRBV5-6	TGTGCCAGCACGGCTAGCGGGGGGGAGAGTGAGCAGTTCTTC	CASTASGGESEQFF
.	TRBJ2-4	.	TRBV29-1	TGCAGCGCTCGCGACAGTCCCAAAAACATTCAGTACTTC	CSARDSPKNIQYF
few	TRBJ2-7	.	TRBV2	TGTGCCAGCACTTCAGGCTACGAGCAGTACTTC	CASTSGYEQYF
.	TRBJ1-5	TRBD1	TRBV27	TGTGCCAGCAGTCAAGGGACAGGGGGCAATCAGCCCCAGCATTTT	CASSQGTGGNQPQHF
once	TRBJ2-2	.	TRBV9	TGTGCCAGCAGCGTAGGTCGTGGCGGCGGGGAGCTGTTTTTT	CASSVGRGGGELFF
few	TRBJ2-7	TRBD2	TRBV4-2	TGTGCCAGCAGCCAAGCCGCAGGGAGGGACGAGCAGTACTTC	CASSQAAGRDEQYF
.	TRBJ2-3	.	TRBV27	TGTGCCAGCAGTTCGGAGAATGCGGGTACGCAGTATTTT	CASSSENAGTQYF
.	TRBJ2-6	.	TRBV27	TGTGCCAGCAGTTTACACCTGCAGGTGATATTCTCTGGGGCCAACGTCCTGACTTTC	CASSLHLQVIFSGANVLTF
.	TRBJ2-1	TRBD1	TRBV28	TGTGCCAGCAGTCCGAGGGACAGCTACAATGAGCAGTTCTTC	CASSPRDSYNEQFF